This T cell receptor (beta chain) was sequenced during a study of T cell repertoires in cytomegalovirus infection. Study-wide context: CMV infection together with matching HLA type was indicated by public TCR beta signatures.

Regarding this clonotype: The antigen is undetermined. This may come from a read error, since a much larger clone is one base off.

TCRdb re-analysed the reads in MiXCR, keeping a single row per CDR3 protein. Altogether tens of thousands of distinct CDR3 sequences are present, roughly 21% being singletons, with the ten largest covering 73%. Findings of the study overall: Cumulative public TCR beta family frequency identified carriers of CMV plus the relevant HLA.

The receptor's source is a human donor in good health (CMV status not recorded). Some clones in this sample may be carry-over from other donors' samples. Sequenced here: CD8+ T cells from cultured PBMCs, sampled from culture after CMV antigen stimulation.

CDR3: CASRRSTGGIEAFF. The CDR3, as DNA: TGTGCCAGCAGGAGGAGTACAGGGGGTATTGAAGCTTTCTTT. This chain uses TRBV12-3 or TRBV12-4 with TRBJ1-1; 8 nucleotides match TRBD1. The ends lost 6 bases at V and 7 bases at J; junction bases unmatched: 10. The CDR3 covers 14 residues.